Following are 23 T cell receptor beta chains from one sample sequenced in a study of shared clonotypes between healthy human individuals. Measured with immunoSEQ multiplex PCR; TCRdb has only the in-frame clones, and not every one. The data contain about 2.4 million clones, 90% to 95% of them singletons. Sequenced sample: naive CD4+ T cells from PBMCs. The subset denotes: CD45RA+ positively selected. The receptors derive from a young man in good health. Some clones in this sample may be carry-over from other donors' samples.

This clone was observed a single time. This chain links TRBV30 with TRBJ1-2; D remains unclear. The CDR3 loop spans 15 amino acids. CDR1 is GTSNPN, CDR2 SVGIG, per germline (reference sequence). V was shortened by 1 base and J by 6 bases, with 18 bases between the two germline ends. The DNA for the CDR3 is TGTGCCTGGAGTGACCCGTTGAGGCCGAGGCATGGCTACACCTTC. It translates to CAWSDPLRPRHGYTF.

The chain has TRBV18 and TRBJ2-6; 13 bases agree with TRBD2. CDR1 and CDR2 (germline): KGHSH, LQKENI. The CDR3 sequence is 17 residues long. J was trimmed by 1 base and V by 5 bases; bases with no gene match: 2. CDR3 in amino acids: CASSVGLAGSGANVLTF. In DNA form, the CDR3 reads TGTGCCAGCTCAGTGGGACTAGCGGGGTCTGGGGCCAACGTCCTGACTTTC.

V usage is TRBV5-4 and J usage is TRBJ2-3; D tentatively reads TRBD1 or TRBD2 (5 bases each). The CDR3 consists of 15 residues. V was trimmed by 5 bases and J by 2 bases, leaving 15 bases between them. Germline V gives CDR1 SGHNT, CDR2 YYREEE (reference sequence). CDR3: CASRYGTPNTDTQYF. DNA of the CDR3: TGTGCCAGCAGATACGGGACCCCAAACACAGATACGCAGTATTTT.

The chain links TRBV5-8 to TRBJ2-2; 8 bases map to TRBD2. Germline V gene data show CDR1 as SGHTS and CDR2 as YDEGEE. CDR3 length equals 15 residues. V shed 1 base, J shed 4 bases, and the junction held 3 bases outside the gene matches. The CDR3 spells CASSLTSGLTGELFF. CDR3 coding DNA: TGTGCCAGCAGCTTGACTAGCGGACTCACCGGGGAGCTGTTTTTT.

The CDR3 region has the DNA TGCGCCAGCAGCTTTATGGGACAGGGGGCCGGGGAGCTGTTTTTT. Residues: CASSFMGQGAGELFF. The rearrangement joins TRBV5-1 to TRBJ2-2; 11 positions agree with TRBD1. Per germline, CDR1 SGHRS and CDR2 YFSETQ. Trimming cost V 2 bases and J 6 bases; bases outside gene matches: 3. The CDR3 is 15 amino acids.

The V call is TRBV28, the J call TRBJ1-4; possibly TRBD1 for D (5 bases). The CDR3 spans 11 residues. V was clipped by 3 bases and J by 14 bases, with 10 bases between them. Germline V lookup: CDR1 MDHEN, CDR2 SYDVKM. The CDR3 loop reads CASSFRDGLFF. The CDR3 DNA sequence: TGTGCCAGCAGTTTCAGGGATGGCCTGTTTTTT.

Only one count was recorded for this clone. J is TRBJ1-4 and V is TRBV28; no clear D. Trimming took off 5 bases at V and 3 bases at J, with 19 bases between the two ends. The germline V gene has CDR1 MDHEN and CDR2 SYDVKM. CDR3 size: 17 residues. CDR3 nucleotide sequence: TGTGCCAGCAGTACGAACACTCGGACGGGTCCTAATGAAAAACTGTTTTTT. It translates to CASSTNTRTGPNEKLFF. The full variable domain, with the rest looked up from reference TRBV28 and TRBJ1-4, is DVKVTQSSRYLVKRTGEKVFLECVQDMDHENMFWYRQDPGLGLRLIYFSYDVKMKEKGDIPEGYSVSREKKERFSLILESASTNQTSMYLCASSTNTRTGPNEKLFFGSGTQLSVL.

The CDR3 region is CASSLPGSRNTIYF. In DNA form, the CDR3 reads TGTGCCAGCAGTTTACCGGGTTCTAGAAACACCATATATTTT. The chain joins TRBV28 to TRBJ1-3, with unresolved D. CDR1 is MDHEN and CDR2 is SYDVKM in the germline V gene. The V gene lost 2 bases and the J gene lost 5 bases, with 10 bases spanning the gap. The CDR3 is 14 residues long.

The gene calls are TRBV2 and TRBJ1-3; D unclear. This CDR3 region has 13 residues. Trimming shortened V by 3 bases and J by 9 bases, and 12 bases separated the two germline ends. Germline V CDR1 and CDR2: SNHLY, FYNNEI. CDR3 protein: CASSDLGFGTIYF. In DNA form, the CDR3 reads TGTGCCAGCAGTGATCTGGGTTTCGGCACCATATATTTT.

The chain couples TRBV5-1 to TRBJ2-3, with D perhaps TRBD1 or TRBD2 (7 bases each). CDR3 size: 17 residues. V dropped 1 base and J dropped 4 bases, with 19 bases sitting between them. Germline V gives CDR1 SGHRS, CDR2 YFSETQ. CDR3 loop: CASSLRSSGGTADTQYF. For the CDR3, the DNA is TGCGCCAGCAGCTTGAGATCTAGCGGCGGGACAGCAGATACGCAGTATTTT.

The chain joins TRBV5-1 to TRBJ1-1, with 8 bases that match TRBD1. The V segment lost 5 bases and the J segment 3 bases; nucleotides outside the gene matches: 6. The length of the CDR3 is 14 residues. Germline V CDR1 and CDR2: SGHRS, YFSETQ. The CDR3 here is CASRTLQGDTEAFF. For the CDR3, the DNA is TGCGCCAGCAGGACTCTACAGGGGGACACTGAAGCTTTCTTT.

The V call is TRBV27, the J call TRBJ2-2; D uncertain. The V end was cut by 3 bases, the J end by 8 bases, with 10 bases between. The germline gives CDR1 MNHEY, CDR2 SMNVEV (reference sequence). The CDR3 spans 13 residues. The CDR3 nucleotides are TGTGCCAGCAGTTTCCCCTTGCGGGGGGAGCTGTTTTTT. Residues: CASSFPLRGELFF.

CDR3 amino acids: CASSSGQSLLNNEQFF. The CDR3, as DNA: TGTGCCAGCAGTTCCGGACAGTCTTTGCTTAACAATGAGCAGTTCTTC. This chain links TRBV27 with TRBJ2-1; possible D gene TRBD1, 6 bases. The CDR3 consists of 16 residues. In germline, CDR1 is MNHEY, CDR2 SMNVEV (reference sequence). V lost 4 bases to trimming and J lost 5 bases, with 18 bases between them.

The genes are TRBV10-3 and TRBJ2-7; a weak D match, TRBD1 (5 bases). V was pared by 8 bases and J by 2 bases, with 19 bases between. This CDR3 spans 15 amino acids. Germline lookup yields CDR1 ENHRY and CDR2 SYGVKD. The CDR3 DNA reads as TGTGCCATCGGGGCTGGGGCCCGTACCCCCTACGAGCAGTACTTC. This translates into CAIGAGARTPYEQYF.

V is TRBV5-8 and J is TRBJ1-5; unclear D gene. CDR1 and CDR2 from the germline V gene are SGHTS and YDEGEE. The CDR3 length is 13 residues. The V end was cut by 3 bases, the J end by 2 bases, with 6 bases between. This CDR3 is CASSWWGNQPQHF. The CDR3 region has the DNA TGTGCCAGCAGCTGGTGGGGCAATCAGCCCCAGCATTTT.

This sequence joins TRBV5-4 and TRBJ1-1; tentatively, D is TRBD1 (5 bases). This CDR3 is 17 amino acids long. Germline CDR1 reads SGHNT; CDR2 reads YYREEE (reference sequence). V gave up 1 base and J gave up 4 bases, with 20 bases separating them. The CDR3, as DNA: TGTGCCAGCAGCTTGTGGGTCGTCCGGGGGAGGTTCACTGAAGCTTTCTTT. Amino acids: CASSLWVVRGRFTEAFF. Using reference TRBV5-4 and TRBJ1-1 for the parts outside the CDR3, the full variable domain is ETGVTQSPTHLIKTRGQQVTLRCSSQSGHNTVSWYQQALGQGPQFIFQYYREEENGRGNFPPRFSGLQFPNYSSELNVNALELDDSALYLCASSLWVVRGRFTEAFFGQGTRLTVV.

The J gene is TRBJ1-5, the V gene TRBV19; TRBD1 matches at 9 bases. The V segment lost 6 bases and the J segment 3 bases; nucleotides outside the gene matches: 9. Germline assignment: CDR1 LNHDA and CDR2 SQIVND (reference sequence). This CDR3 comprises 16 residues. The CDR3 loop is CASRRDRVVINQPQHF. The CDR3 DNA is TGTGCCAGTAGACGGGACAGGGTGGTTATCAATCAGCCCCAGCATTTT.

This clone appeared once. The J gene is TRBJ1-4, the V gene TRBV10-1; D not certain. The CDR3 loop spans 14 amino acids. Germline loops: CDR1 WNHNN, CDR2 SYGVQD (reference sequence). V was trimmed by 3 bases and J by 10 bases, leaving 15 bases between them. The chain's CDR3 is CASSENVSGGKLFF. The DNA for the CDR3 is TGCGCCAGCAGTGAAAATGTTTCTGGAGGAAAACTGTTTTTT.

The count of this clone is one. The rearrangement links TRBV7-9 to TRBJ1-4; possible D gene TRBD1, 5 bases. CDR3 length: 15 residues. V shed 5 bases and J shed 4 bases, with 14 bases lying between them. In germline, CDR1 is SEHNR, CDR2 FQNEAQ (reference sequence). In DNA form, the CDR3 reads TGTGCCAGCAGCCCCGGGACGGCTGGTAATGAAAAACTGTTTTTT. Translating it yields CASSPGTAGNEKLFF. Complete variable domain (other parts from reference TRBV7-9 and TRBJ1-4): DTGVSQNPRHKITKRGQNVTFRCDPISEHNRLYWYRQTLGQGPEFLTYFQNEAQLEKSRLLSDRFSAERPKGSFSTLEIQRTEQGDSAMYLCASSPGTAGNEKLFFGSGTQLSVL.

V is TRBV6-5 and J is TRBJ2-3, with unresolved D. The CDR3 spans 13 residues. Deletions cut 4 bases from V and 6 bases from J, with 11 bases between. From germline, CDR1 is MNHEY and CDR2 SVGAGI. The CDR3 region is CASSSRGFDTQYF. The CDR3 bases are TGTGCCAGCAGTTCCCGAGGTTTTGATACGCAGTATTTT.

CDR3: CASSLSRRGRPTINEQFF. As DNA, the CDR3 is TGTGCCAGCAGTTTATCGCGTCGCGGGAGGCCGACAATCAATGAGCAGTTCTTC. The chain carries TRBV28 and TRBJ2-1; 8 nucleotides agree with TRBD2. Looked up from germline, CDR1 is MDHEN and CDR2 is SYDVKM. The CDR3 contains 18 residues. Trimming cost V 1 base and J 6 bases; bases outside gene matches: 14.

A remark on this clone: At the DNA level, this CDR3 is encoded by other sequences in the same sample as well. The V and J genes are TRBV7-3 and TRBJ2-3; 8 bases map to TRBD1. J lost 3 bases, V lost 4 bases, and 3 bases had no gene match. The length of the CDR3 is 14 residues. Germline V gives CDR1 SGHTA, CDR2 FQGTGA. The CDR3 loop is CASSSGQGTDTQYF. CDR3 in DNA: TGTGCCAGCAGCTCCGGACAGGGTACAGATACGCAGTATTTT.

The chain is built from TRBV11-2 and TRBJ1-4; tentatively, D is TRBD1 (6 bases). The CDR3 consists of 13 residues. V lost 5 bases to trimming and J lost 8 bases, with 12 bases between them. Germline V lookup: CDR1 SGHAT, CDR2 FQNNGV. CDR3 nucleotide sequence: TGTGCCAGCAGCGCAACAGGGAGGGAAAAACTGTTTTTT. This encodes CASSATGREKLFF.